These 10 T cell receptor beta chains share one sample of origin, sequenced in a study of blood T cell repertoires in COVID-19. Sequenced by immunoSEQ multiplex PCR; TCRdb stores in-frame clones only, minus some. The data contain around 180,000 clones, less than 85% of them singletons. Specimen: peripheral blood. These TCRs come from a woman aged 80 or over with active or convalescent COVID-19.

This chain joins TRBV19 and TRBJ1-1; 7 bases align to TRBD1. Germline V lookup: CDR1 LNHDA, CDR2 SQIVND (reference sequence). The CDR3 runs to 16 residues. Trimming cost V 5 bases and J 4 bases; bases outside gene matches: 13. The CDR3 loop reads CASSVGTASLGTEAFF. CDR3 coding DNA: TGTGCCAGTAGTGTCGGGACAGCCTCTTTAGGCACTGAAGCTTTCTTT. Full variable domain (remainder filled in from reference TRBV19 and TRBJ1-1): DGGITQSPKYLFRKEGQNVTLSCEQNLNHDAMYWYRQDPGQGLRLIYYSQIVNDFQKGDIAEGYSVSREKKESFPLTVTSAQKNPTAFYLCASSVGTASLGTEAFFGQGTRLTVV.

This clone has just a few counts. The chain is built from TRBV3-1 (or the pseudogene TRBV3-2) and TRBJ2-2, with D possibly being TRBD2 (5 bases). Trimming cost V 7 bases and J 1 base, with 13 bases left between them. The CDR3 contains 15 residues. Germline assignment: CDR1 LGHDT and CDR2 YNNKEL (reference sequence). Written as DNA, the CDR3 is TGTGCCAGCAAGCAACGTGGAGGGAACACCGGGGAGCTGTTTTTT. Translated, it gives CASKQRGGNTGELFF.

The CDR3 is CASTLAGEETQYF. Here the CDR3 DNA reads TGTGCCAGCACCCTAGCGGGAGAGGAGACCCAGTACTTC. This chain uses TRBV7-9 with TRBJ2-5, with TRBD2 identical over 10 bases. J lost 5 bases, V lost 7 bases, and 4 bases had no gene match. Looked up from germline, CDR1 is SEHNR and CDR2 is FQNEAQ (reference sequence). This CDR3 region has 13 residues.

V is TRBV18 and J is TRBJ1-1, with 9 positions matching TRBD1. The CDR3 contains 15 residues. Per germline, CDR1 KGHSH and CDR2 LQKENI. J gave up 6 bases and V 2 bases, and 7 bases lay outside the gene matches. The CDR3 DNA reads as TGTGCCAGCTCACCAACCCCGGACAGGGGCGCTGAAGCTTTCTTT. This translates into CASSPTPDRGAEAFF.

This clone has only a few counts. The chain couples TRBV9 to TRBJ1-3; no firm D call. CDR1 and CDR2 from the germline V gene are SGDLS and YYNGEE. V lost 4 bases and J lost 1, with 15 bases in between. The CDR3 loop spans 16 amino acids. CDR3 region: CASSSRERFSGNTIYF. The CDR3 DNA is TGTGCCAGCAGCTCCCGTGAGCGCTTTTCTGGAAACACCATATATTTT.

The chain is built from TRBV10-3 and TRBJ1-2; no definite D call. V was cut by 11 bases and J by 5 bases, with 15 bases left in between. The CDR3 runs to 12 residues. The germline gives CDR1 ENHRY, CDR2 SYGVKD. The CDR3 sequence is CAASLNSYGYTF. CDR3 sequence (DNA): TGTGCCGCTTCCTTGAACAGTTATGGCTACACCTTC.

V gene TRBV7-2 combines with J gene TRBJ2-3; 7 nucleotides match TRBD2. V shed 3 bases, J shed 2 bases, and the junction held 5 bases outside the gene matches. The CDR3 has 15 amino acids. Germline V gene lookup returns CDR1 SGHTA and CDR2 FQGNSA. Here the CDR3 DNA reads TGTGCCAGCAGCTTTGGCGGGAGAACCACAGATACGCAGTATTTT. Translated, it gives CASSFGGRTTDTQYF.

This clone appeared a single time. The V gene is TRBV6-5, the J gene TRBJ2-3; D is undetermined. The CDR3 extends over 13 amino acids. Per germline, CDR1 MNHEY and CDR2 SVGAGI. The V end was cut by 6 bases, the J end by 6 bases, with 13 bases between. The CDR3 sequence is CASSPNGRDTQYF. CDR3 nucleotide sequence: TGTGCCAGCAGCCCGAACGGTCGGGATACGCAGTATTTT.

This chain links TRBV5-1 with TRBJ2-3, with D tentatively TRBD2 (6 bases). The V and J ends lost 4 bases and 5 bases respectively, with 11 bases between them. This CDR3 region has 13 residues. Germline values: CDR1 SGHRS, CDR2 YFSETQ. Here the CDR3 reads CASSRDWGDTQYF. CDR3 DNA sequence: TGCGCCAGCAGCCGGGACTGGGGAGATACGCAGTATTTT.

The chain employs TRBV28 and TRBJ2-7, with 9 nucleotides matching TRBD1. The CDR3 is 14 residues long. V lost 6 bases, J lost 5 bases, and 8 bases stayed unmatched. CDR1 and CDR2 (germline): MDHEN, SYDVKM. The CDR3 protein is CASSGTGTGDEQYF. Written as DNA, the CDR3 is TGTGCCAGCAGCGGGACAGGGACTGGGGACGAGCAGTACTTC.